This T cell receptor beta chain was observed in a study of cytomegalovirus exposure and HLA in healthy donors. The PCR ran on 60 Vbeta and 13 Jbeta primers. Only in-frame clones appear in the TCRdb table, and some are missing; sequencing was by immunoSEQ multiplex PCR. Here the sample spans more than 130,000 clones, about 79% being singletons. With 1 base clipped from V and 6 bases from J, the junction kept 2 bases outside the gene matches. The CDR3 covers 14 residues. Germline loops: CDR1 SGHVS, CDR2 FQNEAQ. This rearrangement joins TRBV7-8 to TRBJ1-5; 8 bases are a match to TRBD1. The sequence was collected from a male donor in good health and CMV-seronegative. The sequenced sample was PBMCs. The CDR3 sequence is CASSLGTGSQPQHF. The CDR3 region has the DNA TGTGCCAGCAGCTTAGGGACAGGGAGTCAGCCCCAGCATTTT.